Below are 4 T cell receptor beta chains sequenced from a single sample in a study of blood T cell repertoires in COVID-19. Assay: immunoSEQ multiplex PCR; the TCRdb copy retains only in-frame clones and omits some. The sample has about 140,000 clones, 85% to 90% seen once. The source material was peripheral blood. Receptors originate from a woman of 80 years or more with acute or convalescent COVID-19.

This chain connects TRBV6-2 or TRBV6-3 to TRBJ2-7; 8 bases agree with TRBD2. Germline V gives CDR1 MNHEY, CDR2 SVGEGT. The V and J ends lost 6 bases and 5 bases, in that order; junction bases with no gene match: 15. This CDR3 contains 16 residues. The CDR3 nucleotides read TGTGCCAGCAGCCGGATGACACGGACTAGCCGGGACGAGCAGTACTTC. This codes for CASSRMTRTSRDEQYF.

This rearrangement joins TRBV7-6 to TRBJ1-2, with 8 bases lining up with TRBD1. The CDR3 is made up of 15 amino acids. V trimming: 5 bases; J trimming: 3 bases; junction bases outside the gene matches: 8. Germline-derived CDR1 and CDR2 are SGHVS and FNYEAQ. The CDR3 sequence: CASSPTGGLHYGYTF. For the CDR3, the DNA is TGTGCCAGCAGCCCCACAGGGGGACTGCACTATGGCTACACCTTC.

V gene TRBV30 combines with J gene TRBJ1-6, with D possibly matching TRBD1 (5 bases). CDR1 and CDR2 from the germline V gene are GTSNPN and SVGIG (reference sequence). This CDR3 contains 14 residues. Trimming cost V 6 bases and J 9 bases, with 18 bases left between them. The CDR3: CACLGTGDFSPLHF. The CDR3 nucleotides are TGTGCCTGTTTGGGTACAGGCGATTTTTCACCCCTCCACTTT.

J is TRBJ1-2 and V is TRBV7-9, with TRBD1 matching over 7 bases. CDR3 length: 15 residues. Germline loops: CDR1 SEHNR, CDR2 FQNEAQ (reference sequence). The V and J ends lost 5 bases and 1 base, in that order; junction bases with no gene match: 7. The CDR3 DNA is TGTGCCAGCAGCCTATTAAGGGGGCTTAACTATGGCTACACCTTC. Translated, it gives CASSLLRGLNYGYTF.